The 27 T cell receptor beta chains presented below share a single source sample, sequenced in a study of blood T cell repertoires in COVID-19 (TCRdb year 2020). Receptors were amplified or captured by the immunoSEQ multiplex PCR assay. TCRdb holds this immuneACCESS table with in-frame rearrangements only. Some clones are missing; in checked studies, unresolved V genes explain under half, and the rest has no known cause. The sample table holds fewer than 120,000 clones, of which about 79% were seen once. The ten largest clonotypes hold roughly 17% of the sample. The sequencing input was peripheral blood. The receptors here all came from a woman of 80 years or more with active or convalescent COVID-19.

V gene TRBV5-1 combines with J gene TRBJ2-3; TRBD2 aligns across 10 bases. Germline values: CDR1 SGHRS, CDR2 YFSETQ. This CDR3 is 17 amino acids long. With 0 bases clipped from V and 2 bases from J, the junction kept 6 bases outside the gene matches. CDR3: CASSLASSGRPTDTQYF. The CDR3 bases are TGCGCCAGCAGCTTGGCCTCTAGCGGGAGACCCACAGATACGCAGTATTTT.

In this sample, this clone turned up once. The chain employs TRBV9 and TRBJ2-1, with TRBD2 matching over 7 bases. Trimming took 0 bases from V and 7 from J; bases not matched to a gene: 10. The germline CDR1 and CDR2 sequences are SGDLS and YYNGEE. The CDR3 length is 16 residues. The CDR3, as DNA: TGTGCCAGCAGCGTAGAACTTGGGGACTATATAAATGAGCAGTTCTTC. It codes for CASSVELGDYINEQFF.

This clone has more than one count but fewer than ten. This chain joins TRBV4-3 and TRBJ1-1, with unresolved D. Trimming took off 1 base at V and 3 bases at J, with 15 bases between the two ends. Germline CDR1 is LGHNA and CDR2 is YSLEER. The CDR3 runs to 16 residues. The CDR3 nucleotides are TGCGCCAGCAGCCAAGCTGTGGTTCGTTCGGACACTGAAGCTTTCTTT. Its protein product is CASSQAVVRSDTEAFF.

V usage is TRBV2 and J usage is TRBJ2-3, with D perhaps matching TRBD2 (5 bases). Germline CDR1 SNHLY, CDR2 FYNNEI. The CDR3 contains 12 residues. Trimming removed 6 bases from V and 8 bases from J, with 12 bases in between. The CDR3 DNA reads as TGTGCCAGCAGGCTCACCCGGGGTACGCAGTATTTT. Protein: CASRLTRGTQYF.

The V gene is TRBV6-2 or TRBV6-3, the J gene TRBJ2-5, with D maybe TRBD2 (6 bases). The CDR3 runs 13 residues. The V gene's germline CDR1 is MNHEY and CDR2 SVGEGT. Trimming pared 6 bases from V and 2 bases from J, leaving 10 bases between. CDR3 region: CASSRGAQETQYF. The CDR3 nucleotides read TGTGCCAGCAGCCGCGGGGCGCAAGAGACCCAGTACTTC.

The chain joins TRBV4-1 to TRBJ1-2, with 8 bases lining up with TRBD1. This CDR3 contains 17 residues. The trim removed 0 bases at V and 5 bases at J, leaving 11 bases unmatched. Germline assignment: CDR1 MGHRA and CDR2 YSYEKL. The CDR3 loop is CASSQDFDRGIWYGYTF. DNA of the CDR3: TGCGCCAGCAGCCAAGATTTTGACAGGGGAATTTGGTATGGCTACACCTTC.

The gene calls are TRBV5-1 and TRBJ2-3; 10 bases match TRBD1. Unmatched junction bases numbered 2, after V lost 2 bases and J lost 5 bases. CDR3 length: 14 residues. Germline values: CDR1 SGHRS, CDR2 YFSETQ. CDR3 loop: CASSFGTGEDTQYF. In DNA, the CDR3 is TGCGCCAGCAGCTTCGGGACAGGGGAAGATACGCAGTATTTT.

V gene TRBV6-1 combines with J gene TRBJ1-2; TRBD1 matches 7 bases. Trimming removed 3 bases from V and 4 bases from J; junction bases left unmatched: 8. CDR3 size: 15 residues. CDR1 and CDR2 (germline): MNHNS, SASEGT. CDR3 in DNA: TGTGCCAGCAGTGACCCGCCGTCAGGGGGCTATGGCTACACCTTC. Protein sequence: CASSDPPSGGYGYTF.

CDR3 coding DNA: TGCGCCAGCAGCCAACCGACAGCCGAAGGCTCTTACGAGCAGTACTTC. Translated, it gives CASSQPTAEGSYEQYF. The rearrangement joins TRBV4-1 to TRBJ2-7; D possibly corresponds to TRBD1 (5 bases). Trimming took 2 bases from V and 4 from J, leaving 18 bases between them. CDR3 length: 16 residues. Germline loops: CDR1 MGHRA, CDR2 YSYEKL.

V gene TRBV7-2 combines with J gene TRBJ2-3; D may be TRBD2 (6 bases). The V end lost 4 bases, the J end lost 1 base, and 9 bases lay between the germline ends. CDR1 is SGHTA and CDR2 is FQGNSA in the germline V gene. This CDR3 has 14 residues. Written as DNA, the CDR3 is TGTGCCAGCAGCTCCGGGACTCGCACAGATACGCAGTATTTT. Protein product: CASSSGTRTDTQYF.

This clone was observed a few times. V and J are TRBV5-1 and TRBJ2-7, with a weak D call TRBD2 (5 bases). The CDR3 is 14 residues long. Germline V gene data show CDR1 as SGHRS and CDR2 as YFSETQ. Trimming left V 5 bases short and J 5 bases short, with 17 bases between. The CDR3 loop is CASSLRDFFDEQYF. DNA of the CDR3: TGCGCCAGCAGTCTTCGGGATTTTTTCGACGAGCAGTACTTC. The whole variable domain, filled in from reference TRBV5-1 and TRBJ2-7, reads KAGVTQTPRYLIKTRGQQVTLSCSPISGHRSVSWYQQTPGQGLQFLFEYFSETQRNKGNFPGRFSGRQFSNSRSEMNVSTLELGDSALYLCASSLRDFFDEQYFGPGTRLTVT.

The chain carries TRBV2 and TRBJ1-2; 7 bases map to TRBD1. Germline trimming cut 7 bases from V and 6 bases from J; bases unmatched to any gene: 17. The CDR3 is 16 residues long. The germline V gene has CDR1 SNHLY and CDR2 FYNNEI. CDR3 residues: CASKSTGSHEPHGYTF. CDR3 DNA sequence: TGTGCCAGCAAATCGACAGGGAGTCATGAACCTCATGGCTACACCTTC.

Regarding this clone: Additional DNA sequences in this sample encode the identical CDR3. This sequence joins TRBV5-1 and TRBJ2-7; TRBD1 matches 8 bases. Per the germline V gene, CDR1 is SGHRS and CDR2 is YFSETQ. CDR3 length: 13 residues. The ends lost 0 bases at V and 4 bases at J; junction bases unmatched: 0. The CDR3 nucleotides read TGCGCCAGCAGCTTGGACAGGGGGTACGAGCAGTACTTC. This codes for CASSLDRGYEQYF.

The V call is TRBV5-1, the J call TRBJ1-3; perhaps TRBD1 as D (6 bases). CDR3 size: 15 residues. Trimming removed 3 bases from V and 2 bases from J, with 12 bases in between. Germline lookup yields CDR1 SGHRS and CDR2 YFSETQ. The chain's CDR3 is CASSYDRTTGNTIYF. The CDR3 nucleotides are TGCGCCAGCAGCTATGACAGGACGACTGGAAACACCATATATTTT.

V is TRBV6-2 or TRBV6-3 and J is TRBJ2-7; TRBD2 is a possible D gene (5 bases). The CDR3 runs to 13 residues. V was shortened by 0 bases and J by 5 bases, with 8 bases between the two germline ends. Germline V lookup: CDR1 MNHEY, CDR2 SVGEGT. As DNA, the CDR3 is TGTGCCAGCAGTTACTCTCGGGAAAACGAGCAGTACTTC. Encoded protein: CASSYSRENEQYF.

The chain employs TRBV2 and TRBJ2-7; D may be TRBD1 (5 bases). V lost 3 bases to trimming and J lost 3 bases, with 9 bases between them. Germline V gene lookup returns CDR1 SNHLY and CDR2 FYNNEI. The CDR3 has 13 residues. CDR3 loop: CASSELQDYEQYF. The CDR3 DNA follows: TGTGCCAGCAGTGAGTTACAGGACTACGAGCAGTACTTC.

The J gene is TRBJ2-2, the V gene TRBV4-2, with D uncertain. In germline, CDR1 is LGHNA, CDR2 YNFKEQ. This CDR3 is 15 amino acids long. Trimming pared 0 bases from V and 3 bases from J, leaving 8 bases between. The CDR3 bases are TGTGCCAGCAGCCAAGATTGGCTTTACACCGGGGAGCTGTTTTTT. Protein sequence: CASSQDWLYTGELFF.

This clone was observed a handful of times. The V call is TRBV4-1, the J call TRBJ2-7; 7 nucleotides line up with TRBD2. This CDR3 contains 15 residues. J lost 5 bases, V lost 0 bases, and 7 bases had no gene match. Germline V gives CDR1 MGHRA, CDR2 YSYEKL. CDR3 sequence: CASSQEGLNFHEQYF. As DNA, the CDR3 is TGCGCCAGCAGCCAAGAGGGACTAAACTTCCACGAGCAGTACTTC.

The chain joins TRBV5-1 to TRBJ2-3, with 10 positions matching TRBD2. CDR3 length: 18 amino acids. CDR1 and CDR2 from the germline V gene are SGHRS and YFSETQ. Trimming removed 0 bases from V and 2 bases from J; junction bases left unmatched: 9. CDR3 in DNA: TGCGCCAGCAGCTTGGCGGTCCTAGCGGGAGTGTCCACAGATACGCAGTATTTT. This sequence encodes CASSLAVLAGVSTDTQYF.

The DNA for the CDR3 is TGTGCCAGCAGCCGGGACTTCACAGATACGCAGTATTTT. It specifies CASSRDFTDTQYF. The chain joins TRBV2 to TRBJ2-3; TRBD2 is a possible D gene (6 bases). CDR1 is SNHLY and CDR2 is FYNNEI in the germline V gene. Trimming removed 6 bases at V and 2 bases at J, with 9 bases between. The CDR3 loop spans 13 amino acids.

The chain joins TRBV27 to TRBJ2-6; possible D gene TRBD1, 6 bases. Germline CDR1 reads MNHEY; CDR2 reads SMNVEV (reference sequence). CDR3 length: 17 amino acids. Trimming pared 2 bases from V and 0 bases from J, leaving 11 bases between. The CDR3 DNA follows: TGTGCCAGCAGTTTAAGGACAGACCTCTCTGGGGCCAACGTCCTGACTTTC. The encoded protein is CASSLRTDLSGANVLTF.

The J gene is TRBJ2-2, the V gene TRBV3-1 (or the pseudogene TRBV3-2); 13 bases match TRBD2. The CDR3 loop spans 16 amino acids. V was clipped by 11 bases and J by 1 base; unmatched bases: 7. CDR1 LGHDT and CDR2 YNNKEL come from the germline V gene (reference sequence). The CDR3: CALRTSGRRNTGELFF. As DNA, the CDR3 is TGTGCCCTCCGGACTAGCGGGAGAAGGAACACCGGGGAGCTGTTTTTT.

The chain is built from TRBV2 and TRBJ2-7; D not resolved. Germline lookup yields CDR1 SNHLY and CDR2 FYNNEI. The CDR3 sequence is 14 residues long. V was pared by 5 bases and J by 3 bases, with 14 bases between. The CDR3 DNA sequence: TGTGCCAGCAGTTTTCAGGTAATCCACTACGAGCAGTACTTC. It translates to CASSFQVIHYEQYF.

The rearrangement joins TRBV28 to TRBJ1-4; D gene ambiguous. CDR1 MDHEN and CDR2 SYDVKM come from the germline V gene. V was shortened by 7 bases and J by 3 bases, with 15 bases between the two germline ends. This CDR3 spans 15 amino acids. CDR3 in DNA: TGTGCCAGCAAATTCAGGTGGCTGCCTAATGAAAAACTGTTTTTT. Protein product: CASKFRWLPNEKLFF.

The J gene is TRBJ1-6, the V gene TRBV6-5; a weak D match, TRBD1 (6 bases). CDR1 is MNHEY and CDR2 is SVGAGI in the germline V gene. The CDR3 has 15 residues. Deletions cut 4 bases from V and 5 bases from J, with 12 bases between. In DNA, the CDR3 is TGTGCCAGCAGTTTGAACAGGGCCGATAATTCACCCCTCCACTTT. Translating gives CASSLNRADNSPLHF.

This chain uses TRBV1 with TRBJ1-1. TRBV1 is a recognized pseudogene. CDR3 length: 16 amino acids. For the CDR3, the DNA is TGCACCAGCAGCCAAGACCGGGAGTTCAGGAACACTGAAGCTTTCTTT. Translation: CTSSQDREFRNTEAFF.

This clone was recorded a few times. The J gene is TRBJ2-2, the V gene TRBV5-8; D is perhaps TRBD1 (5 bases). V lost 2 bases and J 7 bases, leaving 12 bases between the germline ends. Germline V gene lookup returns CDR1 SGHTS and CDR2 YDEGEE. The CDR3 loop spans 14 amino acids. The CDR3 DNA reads TGTGCCAGCAGCTTTCAGGGTCGTGGCGGGGAGCTGTTTTTT. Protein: CASSFQGRGGELFF.